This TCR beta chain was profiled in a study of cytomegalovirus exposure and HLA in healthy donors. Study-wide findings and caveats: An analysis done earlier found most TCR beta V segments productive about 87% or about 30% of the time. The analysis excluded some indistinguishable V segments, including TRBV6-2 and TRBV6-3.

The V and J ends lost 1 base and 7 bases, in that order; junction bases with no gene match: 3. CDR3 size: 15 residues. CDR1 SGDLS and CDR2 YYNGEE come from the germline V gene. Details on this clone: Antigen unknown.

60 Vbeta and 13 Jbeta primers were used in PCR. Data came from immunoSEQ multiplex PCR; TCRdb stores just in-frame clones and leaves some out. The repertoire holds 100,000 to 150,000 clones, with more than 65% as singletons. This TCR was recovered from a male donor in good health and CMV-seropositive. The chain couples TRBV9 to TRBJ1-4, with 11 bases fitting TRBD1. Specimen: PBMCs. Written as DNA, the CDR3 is TGTGCCAGCAGCGTAACAGGACAGGGGGCTGAAAAACTGTTTTTT. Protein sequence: CASSVTGQGAEKLFF. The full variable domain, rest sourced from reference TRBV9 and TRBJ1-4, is DSGVTQTPKHLITATGQRVTLRCSPRSGDLSVYWYQQSLDQGLQFLIQYYNGEERAKGNILERFSAQQFPDLHSELNLSSLELGDSALYFCASSVTGQGAEKLFFGSGTQLSVL.